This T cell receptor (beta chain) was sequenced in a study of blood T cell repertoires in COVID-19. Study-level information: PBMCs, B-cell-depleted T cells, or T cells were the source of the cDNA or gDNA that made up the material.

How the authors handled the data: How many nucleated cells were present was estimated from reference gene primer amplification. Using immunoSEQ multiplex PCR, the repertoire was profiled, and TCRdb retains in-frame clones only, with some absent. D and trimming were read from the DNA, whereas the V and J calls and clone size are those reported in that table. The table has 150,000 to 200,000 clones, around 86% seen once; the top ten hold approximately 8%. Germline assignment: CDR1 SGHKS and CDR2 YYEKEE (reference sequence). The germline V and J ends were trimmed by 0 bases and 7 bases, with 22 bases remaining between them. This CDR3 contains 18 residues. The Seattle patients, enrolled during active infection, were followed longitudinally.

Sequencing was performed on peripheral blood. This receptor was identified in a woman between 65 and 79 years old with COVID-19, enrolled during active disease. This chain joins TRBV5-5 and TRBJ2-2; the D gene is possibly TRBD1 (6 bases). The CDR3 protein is CASSLGDPQGMQGGELFF. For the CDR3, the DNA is TGTGCCAGCAGCTTGGGGGACCCACAGGGAATGCAGGGCGGGGAGCTGTTTTTT. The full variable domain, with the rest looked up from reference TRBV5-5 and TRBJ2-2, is DAGVTQSPTHLIKTRGQQVTLRCSPISGHKSVSWYQQVLGQGPQFIFQYYEKEERGRGNFPDRFSARQFPNYSSELNVNALLLGDSALYLCASSLGDPQGMQGGELFFGEGSRLTVL.